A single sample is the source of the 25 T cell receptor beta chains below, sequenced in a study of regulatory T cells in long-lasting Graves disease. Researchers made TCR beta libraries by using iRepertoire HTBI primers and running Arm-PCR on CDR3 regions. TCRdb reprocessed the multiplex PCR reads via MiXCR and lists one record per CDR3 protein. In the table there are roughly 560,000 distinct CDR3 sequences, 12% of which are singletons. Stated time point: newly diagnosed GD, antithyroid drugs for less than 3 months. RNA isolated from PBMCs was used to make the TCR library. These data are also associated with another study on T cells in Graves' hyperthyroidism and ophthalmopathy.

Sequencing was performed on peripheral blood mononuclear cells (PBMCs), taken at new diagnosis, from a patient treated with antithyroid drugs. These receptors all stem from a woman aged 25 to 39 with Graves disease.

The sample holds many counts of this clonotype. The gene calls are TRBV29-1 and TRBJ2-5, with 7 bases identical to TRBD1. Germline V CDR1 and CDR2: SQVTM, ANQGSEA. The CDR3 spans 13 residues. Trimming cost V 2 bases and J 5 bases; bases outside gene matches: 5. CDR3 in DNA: TGCAGCGTTGAAATAGGGGGCAGGGAGACCCAGTACTTC. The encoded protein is CSVEIGGRETQYF.

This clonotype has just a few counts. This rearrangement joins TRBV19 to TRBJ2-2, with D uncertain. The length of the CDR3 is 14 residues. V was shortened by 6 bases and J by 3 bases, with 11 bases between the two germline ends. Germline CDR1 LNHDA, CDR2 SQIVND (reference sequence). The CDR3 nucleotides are TGTGCCAGTAGGATTCTTGGGTACACCGGGGAGCTGTTTTTT. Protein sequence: CASRILGYTGELFF.

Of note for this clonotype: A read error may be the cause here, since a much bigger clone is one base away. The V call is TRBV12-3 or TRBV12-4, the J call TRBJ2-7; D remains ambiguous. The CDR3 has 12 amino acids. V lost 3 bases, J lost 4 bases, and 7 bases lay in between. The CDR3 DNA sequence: TGTGCCAGCAGTTTTGTGGAGTACGAGCAGTACTTC. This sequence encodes CASSFVEYEQYF.

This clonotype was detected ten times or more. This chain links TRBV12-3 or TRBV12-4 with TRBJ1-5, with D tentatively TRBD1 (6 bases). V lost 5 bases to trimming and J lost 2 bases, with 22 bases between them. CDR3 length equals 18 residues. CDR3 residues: CASSPLGPRGGGNQPQHF. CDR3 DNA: TGTGCCAGCAGTCCTTTGGGCCCCCGAGGGGGAGGCAATCAGCCCCAGCATTTT.

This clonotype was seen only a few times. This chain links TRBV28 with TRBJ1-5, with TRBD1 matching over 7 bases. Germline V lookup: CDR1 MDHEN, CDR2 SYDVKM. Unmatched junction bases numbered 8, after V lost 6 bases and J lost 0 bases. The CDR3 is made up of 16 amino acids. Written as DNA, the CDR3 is TGTGCCAGCAGCCTTACAGGGGCCGATAGCAATCAGCCCCAGCATTTT. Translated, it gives CASSLTGADSNQPQHF.

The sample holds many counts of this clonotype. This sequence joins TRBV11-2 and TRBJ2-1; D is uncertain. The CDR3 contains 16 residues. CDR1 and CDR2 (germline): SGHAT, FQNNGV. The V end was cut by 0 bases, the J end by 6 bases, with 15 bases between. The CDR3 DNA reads TGTGCCAGCAGCTTAGATCCCTCTCTCTTGGGCAATGAGCAGTTCTTC. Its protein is CASSLDPSLLGNEQFF.

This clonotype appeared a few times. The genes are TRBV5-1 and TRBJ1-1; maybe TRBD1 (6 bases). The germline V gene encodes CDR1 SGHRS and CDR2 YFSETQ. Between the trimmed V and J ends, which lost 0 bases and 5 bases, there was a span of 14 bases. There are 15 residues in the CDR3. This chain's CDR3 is CASSLVSGGRTEAFF. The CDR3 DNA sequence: TGCGCCAGCAGCTTGGTTTCGGGGGGCCGGACTGAAGCTTTCTTT.

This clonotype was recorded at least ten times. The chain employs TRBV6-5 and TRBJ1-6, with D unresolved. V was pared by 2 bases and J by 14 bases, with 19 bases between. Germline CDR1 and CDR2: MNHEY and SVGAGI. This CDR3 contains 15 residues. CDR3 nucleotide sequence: TGTGCCAGCAGTTACGGAGGAGGGTTAGGAGAGGCCCTCCACTTT. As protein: CASSYGGGLGEALHF.

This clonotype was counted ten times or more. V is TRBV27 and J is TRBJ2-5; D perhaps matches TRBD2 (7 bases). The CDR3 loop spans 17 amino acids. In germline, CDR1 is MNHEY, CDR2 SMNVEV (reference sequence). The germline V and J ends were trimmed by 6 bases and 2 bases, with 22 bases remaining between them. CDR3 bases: TGTGCCAGCAGCGTTACGGGGGGCAGAACTTATCAAGAGACCCAGTACTTC. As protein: CASSVTGGRTYQETQYF.

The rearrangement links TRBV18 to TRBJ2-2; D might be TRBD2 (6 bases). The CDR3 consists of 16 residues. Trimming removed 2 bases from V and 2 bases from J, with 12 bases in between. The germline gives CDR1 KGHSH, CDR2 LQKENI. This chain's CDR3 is CASSPFAGFNTGELFF. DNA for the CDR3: TGTGCCAGCTCACCATTTGCGGGGTTTAACACCGGGGAGCTGTTTTTT.

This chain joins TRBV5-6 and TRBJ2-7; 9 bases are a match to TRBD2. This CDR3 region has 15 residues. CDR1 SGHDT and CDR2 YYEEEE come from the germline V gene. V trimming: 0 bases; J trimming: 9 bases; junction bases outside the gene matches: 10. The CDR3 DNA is TGTGCCAGCAGCTTGGATGAGACTAGCGGAGTCAGGCAGTACTTC. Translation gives CASSLDETSGVRQYF. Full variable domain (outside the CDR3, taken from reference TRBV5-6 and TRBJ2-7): DAGVTQSPTHLIKTRGQQVTLRCSPKSGHDTVSWYQQALGQGPQFIFQYYEEEERQRGNFPDRFSGHQFPNYSSELNVNALLLGDSALYLCASSLDETSGVRQYFGPGTRLTVT.

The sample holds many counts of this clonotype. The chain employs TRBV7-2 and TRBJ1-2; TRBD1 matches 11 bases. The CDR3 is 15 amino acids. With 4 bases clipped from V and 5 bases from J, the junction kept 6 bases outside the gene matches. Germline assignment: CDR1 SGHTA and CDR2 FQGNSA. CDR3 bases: TGTGCCAGCAGCTCAGGACAGGGGGCTGGATATGGCTACACCTTC. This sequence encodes CASSSGQGAGYGYTF. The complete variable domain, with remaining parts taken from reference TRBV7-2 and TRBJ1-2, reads GAGVSQSPSNKVTEKGKDVELRCDPISGHTALYWYRQSLGQGLEFLIYFQGNSAPDKSGLPSDRFSAERTGGSVSTLTIQRTQQEDSAVYLCASSSGQGAGYGYTFGSGTRLTVV.

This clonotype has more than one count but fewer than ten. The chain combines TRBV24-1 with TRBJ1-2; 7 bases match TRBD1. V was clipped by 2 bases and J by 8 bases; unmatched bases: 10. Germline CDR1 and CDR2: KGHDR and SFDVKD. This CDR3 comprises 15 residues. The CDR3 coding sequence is TGTGCCACCAGTGATTCGGGCAGGGGGAGCGGCGGCTACACCTTC. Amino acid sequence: CATSDSGRGSGGYTF.

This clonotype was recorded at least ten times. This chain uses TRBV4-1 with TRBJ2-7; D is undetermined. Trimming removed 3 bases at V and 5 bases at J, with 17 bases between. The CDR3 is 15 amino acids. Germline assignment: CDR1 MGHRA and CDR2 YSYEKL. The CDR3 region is CASSQMGGARDEQYF. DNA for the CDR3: TGCGCCAGCAGCCAGATGGGTGGCGCCCGGGACGAGCAGTACTTC.

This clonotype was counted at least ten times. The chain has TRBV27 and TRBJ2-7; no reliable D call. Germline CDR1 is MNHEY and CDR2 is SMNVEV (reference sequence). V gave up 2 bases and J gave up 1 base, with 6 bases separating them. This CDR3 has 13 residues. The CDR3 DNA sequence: TGTGCCAGCAGTTTAAAAGTATCCTACGAGCAGTACTTC. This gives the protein CASSLKVSYEQYF.

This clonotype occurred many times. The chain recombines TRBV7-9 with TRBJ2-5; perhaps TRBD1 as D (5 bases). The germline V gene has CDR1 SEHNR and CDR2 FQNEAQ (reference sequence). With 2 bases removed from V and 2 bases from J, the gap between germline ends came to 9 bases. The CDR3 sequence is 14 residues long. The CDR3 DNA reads TGTGCCAGCAGCTTATGGGGCTCGCAAGAGACCCAGTACTTC. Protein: CASSLWGSQETQYF.

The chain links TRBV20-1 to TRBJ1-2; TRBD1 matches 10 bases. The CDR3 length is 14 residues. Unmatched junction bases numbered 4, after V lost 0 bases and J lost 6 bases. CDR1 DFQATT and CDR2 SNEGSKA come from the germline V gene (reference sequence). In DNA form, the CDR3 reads TGCAGTGCTAGAGACCGAGACAGGGGGCATGGCTACACCTTC. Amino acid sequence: CSARDRDRGHGYTF.

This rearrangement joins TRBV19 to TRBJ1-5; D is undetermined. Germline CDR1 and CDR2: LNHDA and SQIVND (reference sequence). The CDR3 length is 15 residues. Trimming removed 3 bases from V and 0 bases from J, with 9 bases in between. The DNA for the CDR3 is TGTGCCAGTAGTATGCGTACCGATAGCAATCAGCCCCAGCATTTT. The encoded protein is CASSMRTDSNQPQHF.

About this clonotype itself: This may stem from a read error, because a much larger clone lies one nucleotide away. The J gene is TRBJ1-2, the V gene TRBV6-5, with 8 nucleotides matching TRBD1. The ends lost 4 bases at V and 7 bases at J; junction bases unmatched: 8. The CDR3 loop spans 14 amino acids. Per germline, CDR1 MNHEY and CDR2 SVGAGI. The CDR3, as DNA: TGTGCCAGCAGTTCGGGCAGGGGGCTGGGTGGCTACACCTTC. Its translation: CASSSGRGLGGYTF.

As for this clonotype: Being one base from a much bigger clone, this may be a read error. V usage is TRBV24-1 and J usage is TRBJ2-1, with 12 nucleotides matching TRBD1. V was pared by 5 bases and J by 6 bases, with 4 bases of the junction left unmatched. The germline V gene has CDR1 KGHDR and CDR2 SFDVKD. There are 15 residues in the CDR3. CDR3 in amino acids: CATSGPGQGANEQFF. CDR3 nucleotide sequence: TGTGCCACCAGTGGCCCGGGACAGGGGGCCAATGAGCAGTTCTTC.

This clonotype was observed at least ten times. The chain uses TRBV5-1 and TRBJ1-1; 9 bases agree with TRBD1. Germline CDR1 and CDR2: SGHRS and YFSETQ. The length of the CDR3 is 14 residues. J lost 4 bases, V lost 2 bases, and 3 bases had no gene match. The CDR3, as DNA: TGCGCCAGCAGCTTTGACAGGGGGGGCACTGAAGCTTTCTTT. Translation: CASSFDRGGTEAFF.

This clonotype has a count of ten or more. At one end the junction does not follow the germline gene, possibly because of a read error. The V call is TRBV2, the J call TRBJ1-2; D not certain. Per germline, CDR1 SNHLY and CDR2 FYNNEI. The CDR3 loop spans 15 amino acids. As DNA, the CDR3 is TGTGCCAGCAGTATCGGGCAGGAGGCCAACTATGGCTATACCTTC. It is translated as CASSIGQEANYGYTF. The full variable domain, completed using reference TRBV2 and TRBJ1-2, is EPEVTQTPSHQVTQMGQEVILRCVPISNHLYFYWYRQILGQKVEFLVSFYNNEISEKSEIFDDQFSVERPDGSNFTLKIRSTKLEDSAMYFCASSIGQEANYGYTFGSGTRLTVV.

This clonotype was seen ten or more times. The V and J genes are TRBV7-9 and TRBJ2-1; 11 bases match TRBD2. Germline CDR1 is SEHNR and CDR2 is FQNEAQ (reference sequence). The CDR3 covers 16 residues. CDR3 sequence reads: CVSEIGGTSGYNEQFF. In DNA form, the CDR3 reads TGTGTCTCCGAGATCGGTGGGACTAGCGGATACAATGAGCAGTTCTTC.

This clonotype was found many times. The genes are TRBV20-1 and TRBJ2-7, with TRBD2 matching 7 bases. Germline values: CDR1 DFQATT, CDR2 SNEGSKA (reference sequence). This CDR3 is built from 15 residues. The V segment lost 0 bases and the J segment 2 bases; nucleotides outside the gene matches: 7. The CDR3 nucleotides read TGCAGTGCTAGAGATGGTAGCGGGCTTCCCTACGAGCAGTACTTC. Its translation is CSARDGSGLPYEQYF.

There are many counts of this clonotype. In DNA, the CDR3 is TGTGCCAGCAGTGCAGGGGAGGGCACTGAAGCTTTCTTT. Its translation: CASSAGEGTEAFF. The chain combines TRBV12-3 or TRBV12-4 with TRBJ1-1; weak D call: TRBD1 (6 bases). The CDR3 runs to 13 residues. V lost 5 bases and J lost 4, with 11 bases in between.